This T cell receptor (beta chain) appears in the sequencing data of a study of vaccination effects on CD4 cells after COVID-19. Background on the study: Samples were taken post-vaccine, and their median timing was 72 days after the second dose. The study, taken as a whole, reports: At late timepoints after vaccination, vaccine- and infection-induced clones shrank markedly.

Viral peptide pool expansion of antigen-specific CD4+ T cells preceded sequencing in the ViraFEST assay. CD4+ T cells were isolated after 10 days of culture. The cohort was immunized with two doses of either the BNT162b2 or mRNA-1273 vaccine. About this clone: Its target is not known.

The germline V gene has CDR1 SGHNT and CDR2 YYREEE (reference sequence). The CDR3 covers 17 residues. J gave up 5 bases and V 5 bases, and 17 bases lay outside the gene matches. TCRdb keeps only in-frame clones here, not all; method: immunoSEQ multiplex PCR. The data contain 25,000 to 35,000 clones, about four fifths of them singletons. J is TRBJ2-5 and V is TRBV5-4, with TRBD2 matching 8 bases. Sequencing used CD4+ T cells from PBMCs cultured with HCoV-NL63 spike peptides, obtained after COVID-19 vaccination. This clonotype was obtained from a human donor who received a COVID-19 vaccine. Some clones in this sample may be carry-over from other donors' samples. This chain's CDR3 is CASRKGGLAGKGETQYF. The CDR3 DNA sequence: TGTGCCAGCAGAAAAGGAGGATTAGCGGGGAAGGGCGAGACCCAGTACTTC.